This TCR beta chain was obtained from a study of blood T cell repertoires in COVID-19. Study at large: Samples taken during acute and convalescent COVID-19 were collected in the United States, Italy and Spain. Sample material is recorded as cDNA or gDNA derived from T cells, B-cell-depleted T cells, or PBMCs.

Looked up from germline, CDR1 is SGHRS and CDR2 is YFSETQ. The ends lost 3 bases at V and 4 bases at J; junction bases unmatched: 2. The CDR3 covers 13 residues. How the authors handled the data: Nucleated cell number was recorded as an estimate derived from reference gene primer amplification. The assay was immunoSEQ multiplex PCR, and TCRdb's table has in-frame clones only and misses some. V and J calls and clone size are copied from that table; D and trimming were computed from the DNA. This table has under 200,000 clones, around four fifths appearing once. The sample consisted of peripheral blood. The genes are TRBV5-1 and TRBJ2-5; 8 nucleotides line up with TRBD1. This receptor was taken from an older woman with acute or convalescent COVID-19. CDR3 sequence: CASSSGGAETQYF. For the CDR3, the DNA is TGCGCCAGCAGCTCAGGGGGCGCAGAGACCCAGTACTTC.